A selection of T cell receptor beta chains follows, all from one sample in a study of blood T cell repertoires in COVID-19. The method was immunoSEQ multiplex PCR; TCRdb's version includes in-frame clones alone and lacks a portion of them. Of fewer than 300,000 clones in the sample, around 85% are singletons; the top ten hold roughly 0.87%. The sequenced sample consisted of peripheral blood. These receptors were obtained from a human donor with COVID-19, enrolled during active disease. The donor label of this sample is uncertain. CDR3s include the opening cysteine and the closing phenylalanine or tryptophan. Where a row states a size, it is once, few, many or the class of an expanded clone; other rows omit it.

>TRBJ1-2|.|TRBV3-1/TRBV3-2
CASSQDSRVGYTF
>TRBJ2-5|.|TRBV28
CASSLPTFRGETQYF
>TRBJ2-7|.|TRBV19
CATEDGAYEQYF
>TRBJ1-5|.|TRBV7-2
CASSPQSNQPQHF
>TRBJ2-7|.|TRBV5-1
CASRLEDRVFDEQYF
>TRBJ2-1|once|TRBV19
CASSPRLDNHEQFF
>TRBJ2-1|.|TRBV29-1
CSVPREVEQFF
>TRBJ1-2|.|TRBV28
CATYTNRGGYTF
>TRBJ1-2|.|TRBV20-1
CSARRYGYTF
>TRBJ2-5|.|TRBV10-3
CATLLREDYQETQYF
>TRBJ1-3|once|TRBV28
CASSARDSGNTIYF
>TRBJ1-1|.|TRBV2
CASSAGQGRGDTEAFF
>TRBJ2-1|.|TRBV3-1/TRBV3-2
CASSQELAGVGNEQFF
>TRBJ2-3|.|TRBV30
CAREREGRSDTQYF
>TRBJ1-6|.|TRBV5-1
CASCTGENSYNSPLHF
>TRBJ1-5|.|TRBV7-2
CASSLVGGFQPQHF
>TRBJ1-3|.|TRBV7-8
CASSLGPGNGNTIYF
>TRBJ2-7|.|TRBV5-1
CASSSSGSGYEQYF
>TRBJ2-3|.|TRBV5-1
CASSLGLAGETDTQYF
>TRBJ2-7|.|TRBV18
CASSPRSGTGTYEQYF
>TRBJ1-5|few|TRBV10-3
CAISESGGDQPQHF
>TRBJ2-1|.|TRBV19
CASSIAGQGYNEQFF
>TRBJ1-1|.|TRBV6-5
CASSPSLQGSSEAFF
>TRBJ2-1|.|TRBV10-3
CAISEPVGVNNEQFF
>TRBJ2-3|.|TRBV6-1
CASSELRDTQYF
>TRBJ1-5|.|TRBV19
CASSIRSGQGQPQHF
>TRBJ1-3|.|TRBV6-5
CASSYQASSGNTIYF
>TRBJ1-1|.|TRBV7-6
CASSLAGGATNGEAFF
>TRBJ2-5|.|TRBV9
CASSGSPGWETQYF
>TRBJ1-3|.|TRBV5-5
CASSFREIPGNTIYF
>TRBJ2-7|.|TRBV6-2/TRBV6-3
CASSYRVASYEQYF
>TRBJ1-1|few|TRBV18
CASSPPANTEAFF
>TRBJ2-3|.|TRBV9
CASSVATLPADTQYF
>TRBJ2-1|once|TRBV7-9
CASTNTGGTSGTEQFF
>TRBJ2-3|.|TRBV19
CASSIGLAGGSDTQYF
>TRBJ1-2|.|TRBV28
CASTWGGGGYTF
>TRBJ2-7|.|TRBV19
CASSTSYGTGGSEQYF
>TRBJ2-3|.|TRBV7-7
CASSLAGESTDTQYF
>TRBJ1-1|.|TRBV28
CASRGAEAFF
>TRBJ2-2|.|TRBV7-3
CASSLAIGPGELFF
>TRBJ2-7|many|TRBV5-1
CASSQRLAGEDEQYF
>TRBJ1-4|.|TRBV6-5
CASSPTADGEKLFF
>TRBJ1-1|.|TRBV5-1
CASSLAGSRAEAFF
>TRBJ2-5|.|TRBV2
CASSETILETQYF
>TRBJ1-5|once|TRBV20-1
CSASPPRGYNQPQHF
>TRBJ1-5|few|TRBV27
CASSLSQGDQPQHF
>TRBJ2-3|.|TRBV2
CASSVISTDTQYF
>TRBJ2-2|.|TRBV5-1
CASRDTSGRGGNTGELFF
>TRBJ2-7|.|TRBV27
CASSLSGLAGAEQYF
>TRBJ1-1|.|TRBV11-1
CASSIFSQMNTEAFF
>TRBJ1-2|.|TRBV6-5
CASRGGQGGYGYTF
>TRBJ1-2|many|TRBV27
CASSLSPGQGLGRIRRGVGYTF
>TRBJ1-5|once|TRBV7-2
CASSLGGMGTVQPQHF
>TRBJ1-6|.|TRBV3-1/TRBV3-2
CASSQPLGDSDSPLHF